The rows below give T cell receptor beta chains drawn from one sample of a study of shared clonotypes between healthy human individuals. This table comes from immunoSEQ multiplex PCR, and its TCRdb copy is limited to in-frame clones, with some not included. The repertoire consists of about 2.1 million clones, with approximately 94% occurring once and the leading ten covering about 1.5%. The specimen sequenced was naive CD8+ T cells from PBMCs. These receptors came from a man between 18 and 35 years old in good health. Some clones in this sample may be carry-over from other donors' samples. The CDR3 runs from the conserved cysteine through the conserved F or W. Each record gives: V gene, J gene, CDR3 protein.

TRBV27	TRBJ2-7	CASSLLLAGGYEQYF
TRBV28	TRBJ1-6	CASSPSVRNSPLHF
TRBV27	TRBJ2-7	CASSPETGRISYEQYF
TRBV7-9	TRBJ2-7	CASSQNSGRARYEQYF
TRBV4-3	TRBJ2-7	CASSQSSGSYEQYF
TRBV27	TRBJ2-3	CASSFYRADTQYF
TRBV4-1	TRBJ2-7	CASSPRRLGPNDYEQYF
TRBV7-9	TRBJ2-1	CASRHLSYNEQFF
TRBV6-5	TRBJ1-2	CASSYSLFGTYGYTF
TRBV19	TRBJ2-5	CASSIYRAGETQYF
TRBV4-1	TRBJ2-7	CASSQGLAGGSYEQYF
TRBV29-1	TRBJ1-5	CSVNEGAGQPQHF
TRBV29-1	TRBJ1-1	CSVRQQGWYTEAFF
TRBV29-1	TRBJ2-4	CSVEHLGTKNIQYF
TRBV4-1	TRBJ2-3	CASSQEPGLADTQYF
TRBV27	TRBJ2-1	CASSVGPKATYNEQFF